The 21 T cell receptor beta chains presented below share a single source sample, sequenced in a study of response to subunit inactivated influenza vaccine. TCRdb re-called the RT-PCR reads with MiXCR, one entry per CDR3 protein. Of 550,000 to 800,000 distinct CDR3 sequences listed, 15% to 18% are singletons. The sequences come from PBMCs from blood, collected roughly 13 days after vaccination. The receptor set was obtained from a man over 45 who received an inactivated influenza vaccine.

With regard to this clonotype: It may be a read error: a sequence one base away is much more abundant. The chain has TRBV29-1 and TRBJ2-5; tentative D call: TRBD2 (5 bases). The CDR3 length is 14 residues. Trimming pared 0 bases from V and 8 bases from J, leaving 16 bases between. CDR1 and CDR2 (germline): SQVTM, ANQGSEA. CDR3 sequence: CSVEERAARDTQYF. DNA of the CDR3: TGCAGCGTTGAAGAGCGGGCTGCGCGAGATACCCAGTACTTC.

There are a few counts of this clonotype. This CDR3 reads CASSFGLGDTQYF. The CDR3 DNA follows: TGTGCCAGCAGTTTTGGCCTGGGAGATACGCAGTATTTT. The chain recombines TRBV12-3 or TRBV12-4 with TRBJ2-3; D uncertain. The CDR3 is 13 amino acids. V lost 3 bases and J 5 bases, leaving 9 bases between the germline ends.

This clonotype was observed a few times. The rearrangement links TRBV20-1 to TRBJ1-5, with a weak D call TRBD1 (6 bases). The V gene lost 3 bases and the J gene lost 3 bases, with 18 bases spanning the gap. CDR1 is DFQATT, CDR2 SNEGSKA, per germline (reference sequence). This CDR3 contains 16 residues. The chain's CDR3 is CSASPPLGGANQPQHF. Written as DNA, the CDR3 is TGCAGTGCTAGCCCCCCCTTAGGGGGGGCCAATCAGCCCCAGCATTTT.

A few counts support this clonotype. The CDR3 bases are TGTGCCAGCAGCTTAAGTGCGGGCTCTGGGGCCAACGTCCTGACTTTC. Translated: CASSLSAGSGANVLTF. This chain links TRBV7-3 with TRBJ2-6; D might be TRBD2 (5 bases). The CDR3 contains 16 residues. CDR1 is SGHTA and CDR2 is FQGTGA in the germline V gene. The ends were cut back, 1 base at V and 0 bases at J, with 7 bases in the middle.

This clonotype was observed a handful of times. This chain uses TRBV27 with TRBJ1-2, with D unresolved. From germline, CDR1 is MNHEY and CDR2 SMNVEV (reference sequence). The V end lost 6 bases, the J end lost 2 bases, and 19 bases lay between the germline ends. The CDR3 contains 16 residues. CDR3 loop: CASRPYRTLSNYGYTF. The DNA of the CDR3 is TGTGCCAGCAGACCGTACCGGACCCTTTCCAACTATGGCTACACCTTC.

This clonotype was recorded a few times. The genes are TRBV5-6 and TRBJ1-4, with D unclear. This CDR3 contains 15 residues. The germline V gene has CDR1 SGHDT and CDR2 YYEEEE. Trimming stripped 1 base from V and 5 bases from J, with 12 bases between. CDR3 sequence reads: CASSLLGPENEKLFF. CDR3 coding DNA: TGTGCCAGCAGCTTGCTTGGGCCAGAGAATGAAAAACTGTTTTTT.

This clonotype was detected ten times or more. The chain has TRBV7-9 and TRBJ1-1; TRBD1 aligns across 7 bases. J gave up 1 base and V 4 bases, and 6 bases lay outside the gene matches. CDR3 length equals 15 residues. Germline V CDR1 and CDR2: SEHNR, FQNEAQ (reference sequence). The CDR3 spells CASSSPRTGNTEAFF. The CDR3 nucleotides are TGTGCCAGCAGCTCACCCCGGACAGGGAACACTGAAGCTTTCTTT.

The rearrangement uses TRBV20-1 and TRBJ2-3, with a tentative D call TRBD2 (5 bases). V lost 1 base and J 4 bases, leaving 9 bases between the germline ends. The CDR3 has 13 amino acids. Germline CDR1 and CDR2: DFQATT and SNEGSKA (reference sequence). This CDR3 is CSARVGSADTQYF. Written as DNA, the CDR3 is TGCAGTGCTAGAGTAGGGAGCGCAGATACGCAGTATTTT.

This clonotype was detected only a few times. The V and J genes are TRBV3-1 and TRBJ2-1; D gene uncertain. Germline V CDR1 and CDR2: LGHDT, YNNKEL (reference sequence). V was clipped by 4 bases and J by 8 bases, with 9 bases between them. This CDR3 comprises 12 residues. For the CDR3, the DNA is TGTGCCAGCAGCCTCCAAGACTATGAGCAGTTCTTC. It encodes CASSLQDYEQFF.

This clonotype has more than one count but fewer than ten. The rearrangement links TRBV9 to TRBJ2-1; 9 bases agree with TRBD2. The CDR3 consists of 17 residues. V was pared by 0 bases and J by 4 bases, with 8 bases of the junction left unmatched. Germline CDR1 is SGDLS and CDR2 is YYNGEE. Here the CDR3 DNA reads TGTGCCAGCAGCGTAGACGGACTAGCGCAACCATACAATGAGCAGTTCTTC. Amino acid sequence: CASSVDGLAQPYNEQFF. The whole variable domain, filled in from reference TRBV9 and TRBJ2-1, reads DSGVTQTPKHLITATGQRVTLRCSPRSGDLSVYWYQQSLDQGLQFLIQYYNGEERAKGNILERFSAQQFPDLHSELNLSSLELGDSALYFCASSVDGLAQPYNEQFFGPGTRLTVL.

The V gene is TRBV5-6, the J gene TRBJ2-6, with 8 bases matching TRBD2. V lost 4 bases and J lost 2; bases outside the gene matches: 11. CDR3 length: 18 amino acids. Germline V gives CDR1 SGHDT, CDR2 YYEEEE. CDR3 coding DNA: TGTGCCAGCAGCCGCCCCGCGGGAGGAGGGACTGGGGCCAACGTCCTGACTTTC. This codes for CASSRPAGGGTGANVLTF.

This clonotype occurred a few times. The V gene is TRBV9, the J gene TRBJ2-7; D is perhaps TRBD1 or TRBD2 (5 bases each). V was cut by 0 bases and J by 3 bases, with 16 bases left in between. CDR1 and CDR2 (germline): SGDLS, YYNGEE. The CDR3 contains 16 residues. CDR3 in DNA: TGTGCCAGCAGCGTAGCGGGGCCAGGGCCTAACTACGAGCAGTACTTC. Amino acids: CASSVAGPGPNYEQYF.

This chain connects TRBV5-6 to TRBJ1-2; D uncertain. This CDR3 comprises 16 residues. Germline V gene lookup returns CDR1 SGHDT and CDR2 YYEEEE. V was pared by 0 bases and J by 0 bases, with 12 bases between. CDR3 DNA: TGTGCCAGCAGCTTGGGGCAAGGCGGAACTAACTATGGCTACACCTTC. Translation gives CASSLGQGGTNYGYTF.

This rearrangement joins TRBV7-9 to TRBJ1-4; D gene uncertain. The CDR3 sequence is 15 residues long. Per the germline V gene, CDR1 is SEHNR and CDR2 is FQNEAQ (reference sequence). Trimming left V 1 base short and J 0 bases short, with 6 bases between. The CDR3 sequence: CASSLDTATNEKLFF. The CDR3 DNA follows: TGTGCCAGCAGCTTAGACACAGCAACTAATGAAAAACTGTTTTTT.

This clonotype came up a few times. The chain is built from TRBV7-2 and TRBJ2-7; the match to TRBD1 covers 8 bases. Unmatched junction bases numbered 5, after V lost 1 base and J lost 6 bases. This CDR3 region has 14 residues. Germline CDR1 SGHTA, CDR2 FQGNSA. CDR3 in DNA: TGTGCCAGCAGCTTAGACAGGGGGAAAGGCGAGCAGTACTTC. Amino acids: CASSLDRGKGEQYF.

This sequence joins TRBV30 and TRBJ1-2; D is undetermined. Germline V gene lookup returns CDR1 GTSNPN and CDR2 SVGIG (reference sequence). V lost 3 bases to trimming and J lost 8 bases, with 10 bases between them. CDR3 length: 11 residues. In nucleotides, the CDR3 is TGTGCCTGGAGCTACGGCGGAGGCTACACCTTC. As protein: CAWSYGGGYTF.

The CDR3 region has the DNA TGTGCCGCCACTCCGACAGAAAACTATGGCTACACCTTC. Translated: CAATPTENYGYTF. The chain is built from TRBV10-3 and TRBJ1-2, with D tentatively TRBD1 (5 bases). V lost 11 bases and J lost 2, with 15 bases in between. Germline CDR1 ENHRY, CDR2 SYGVKD. The CDR3 extends over 13 amino acids.

The gene calls are TRBV19 and TRBJ2-7; 7 nucleotides align to TRBD1. V trimming: 4 bases; J trimming: 6 bases; junction bases outside the gene matches: 6. Germline V gives CDR1 LNHDA, CDR2 SQIVND (reference sequence). The CDR3 runs 13 residues. The CDR3 DNA follows: TGTGCCAGTAGTACCGACAGGGCAAGCGAGCAGTACTTC. Amino acid sequence: CASSTDRASEQYF.

There are many counts of this clonotype. This chain joins TRBV6-5 and TRBJ2-2, with a weak D call TRBD2 (6 bases). Germline-derived CDR1 and CDR2 are MNHEY and SVGAGI. The V end was cut by 0 bases, the J end by 5 bases, with 7 bases between. This CDR3 contains 14 residues. The CDR3: CASSYSEGTGELFF. CDR3 in DNA: TGTGCCAGCAGTTACTCGGAGGGAACCGGGGAGCTGTTTTTT.

Ten or more counts support this clonotype. One end of the junction fails to match germline, which may point to a read error. The V and J genes are TRBV5-1 and TRBJ1-1; TRBD1 aligns across 7 bases. Germline assignment: CDR1 SGHRS and CDR2 YFSETQ. The CDR3 is made up of 14 amino acids. For the CDR3, the DNA is TGTGCCAGCAGCTCGCAGGGGGGGAACACTGAAGCTTTCTTT. Translated: CASSSQGGNTEAFF.

V is TRBV29-1 and J is TRBJ2-3; D may be TRBD2 (6 bases). CDR1 and CDR2 (germline): SQVTM, ANQGSEA. Trimming cost V 3 bases and J 4 bases, with 17 bases left between them. The CDR3 contains 15 residues. The CDR3 sequence: CSVEVAGRNPDTQYF. The CDR3, as DNA: TGCAGCGTTGAGGTGGCGGGAAGAAACCCAGATACGCAGTATTTT.